This TCR beta chain was documented in a study of Ad26.COV2.S vaccination and SARS-CoV-2 variants. General observations from the study: Spike-specific TCR breadth was greater after Ad26.COV2.S than placebo. CD8+ and CD4+ T cells specific for spike reportedly responded with substantial breadth after vaccination.

As to treatment: roughly 20 received Ad26.COV2.S at low or high dose, single or two shots; several received placebo; per-sample allocation not given. All samples were drawn on day 63, counting from the first vaccine or placebo injection. About this clone itself: Its target is unknown.

Profiled with immunoSEQ multiplex PCR; TCRdb holds only in-frame clones, not every one. This sample has 200,000 to 300,000 clones, with roughly 88% found just once. From germline, CDR1 is SEHNR and CDR2 FQNEAQ (reference sequence). The V end was cut by 4 bases, the J end by 2 bases, with 9 bases between. The CDR3 is 13 residues long. The source was peripheral blood, collected in a trial of Ad26.COV2.S vaccine versus placebo. The origin of this receptor is a person aged 18-65 years who received the Ad26.COV2.S COVID-19 vaccine or a placebo. The rearrangement uses TRBV7-9 and TRBJ2-7, with D perhaps matching TRBD1 (5 bases). CDR3 residues: CASSSDSTYEQYF. CDR3 coding DNA: TGTGCCAGCAGCTCCGACAGCACCTACGAGCAGTACTTC.